This T cell receptor (beta chain) was recovered during a study of cytomegalovirus exposure and HLA in healthy donors. Profiling relied on immunoSEQ multiplex PCR, and the TCRdb table lists in-frame clones only, not all of them. Of some 140,000 clones listed, more than 70% are singletons. V trimming: 1 base; J trimming: 7 bases; junction bases outside the gene matches: 8. CDR1 is LNHNV, CDR2 YYDKDF, per germline (reference sequence). The CDR3 length is 15 residues. This clonotype was obtained from a human donor in good health. V and J are TRBV15 and TRBJ2-7; 9 bases align to TRBD1. The source material was PBMCs. The DNA for the CDR3 is TGTGCCACCAGCAGAGGGGGACAGGGTATCGGAGAGCAGTACTTC. This sequence encodes CATSRGGQGIGEQYF.